These 26 T cell receptor beta chains were sequenced from one sample in a study of OX40 agonist ivuxolimab in advanced cancers. Sequencing used immunoSEQ multiplex PCR; TCRdb keeps in-frame clones, though not all of them. The sample shows around 72,000 clones, more than 85% of them seen only once. Material: CD4+ or CD8+ T cells sorted from blood, obtained in a trial of the OX40 agonist ivuxolimab. Source of these receptors: an adult with an advanced solid tumor such as melanoma, head and neck, liver or kidney cancer.

The V gene is TRBV9, the J gene TRBJ2-3; tentatively, D is TRBD1 or TRBD2 (5 bases each). V was shortened by 0 bases and J by 2 bases, with 16 bases between the two germline ends. Germline-derived CDR1 and CDR2 are SGDLS and YYNGEE. The CDR3 covers 17 residues. The CDR3 protein is CASSVGAGAGTTDTQYF. In DNA, the CDR3 is TGTGCCAGCAGCGTAGGGGCCGGGGCGGGCACCACAGATACGCAGTATTTT.

Here the CDR3 reads CASSSPPRWGAEAFF. The CDR3 DNA reads as TGTGCCAGCAGTTCCCCCCCGCGGTGGGGGGCTGAAGCTTTCTTT. This rearrangement joins TRBV28 to TRBJ1-1, with D possibly being TRBD1 (5 bases). This CDR3 contains 15 residues. V was pared by 4 bases and J by 6 bases, with 18 bases between. Germline CDR1 is MDHEN and CDR2 is SYDVKM.

This chain links TRBV5-1 with TRBJ2-5; 7 nucleotides line up with TRBD2. The J call is in doubt because the DNA end fits TRBJ2-7 better. There are 17 residues in the CDR3. The germline CDR1 and CDR2 sequences are SGHRS and YFSETQ. CDR3 nucleotide sequence: TGCGCCAGCAGCTCCTCGGCGGGGGATGTAACCTCCTACGAGCAGTACTTC. Protein sequence: CASSSSAGDVTSYEQYF.

The chain carries TRBV28 and TRBJ2-1, with TRBD1 identical over 8 bases. Trimming removed 4 bases from V and 0 bases from J; junction bases left unmatched: 5. The length of the CDR3 is 16 residues. Germline loops: CDR1 MDHEN, CDR2 SYDVKM. The CDR3 nucleotides are TGTGCCAGCAGTTCCGGACAGGGCCGCTCCTACAATGAGCAGTTCTTC. It specifies CASSSGQGRSYNEQFF.

The chain uses TRBV5-1 and TRBJ2-5; 8 positions match TRBD2. The CDR3 loop spans 14 amino acids. The V segment lost 2 bases and the J segment 5 bases; nucleotides outside the gene matches: 5. In germline, CDR1 is SGHRS, CDR2 YFSETQ. The CDR3 reads CASSFGTRVETQYF. CDR3 nucleotides: TGCGCCAGCAGCTTTGGGACTAGGGTGGAGACCCAGTACTTC. The whole variable domain, remainder taken from reference TRBV5-1 and TRBJ2-5, is KAGVTQTPRYLIKTRGQQVTLSCSPISGHRSVSWYQQTPGQGLQFLFEYFSETQRNKGNFPGRFSGRQFSNSRSEMNVSTLELGDSALYLCASSFGTRVETQYFGPGTRLLVL.

In DNA, the CDR3 is TGTGCCAGCAGCTTCAGCGGGAACTCAAATGAGCAGTTCTTC. Translated, it gives CASSFSGNSNEQFF. The chain combines TRBV7-2 with TRBJ2-1, with 7 bases that match TRBD2. This CDR3 is built from 14 residues. With V trimmed by 3 bases and J by 7 bases, 6 bases remained unmatched. Germline assignment: CDR1 SGHTA and CDR2 FQGNSA. Full variable domain (outside the CDR3, taken from reference TRBV7-2 and TRBJ2-1): GAGVSQSPSNKVTEKGKDVELRCDPISGHTALYWYRQSLGQGLEFLIYFQGNSAPDKSGLPSDRFSAERTGGSVSTLTIQRTQQEDSAVYLCASSFSGNSNEQFFGPGTRLTVL.

This clone was counted a few times. The chain links TRBV27 to TRBJ2-7; D unclear. V lost 4 bases and J lost 4, with 11 bases in between. The CDR3 spans 13 residues. Germline V gives CDR1 MNHEY, CDR2 SMNVEV (reference sequence). Here the CDR3 reads CASSSTPAYEQYF. The CDR3 DNA sequence: TGTGCCAGCAGTTCCACCCCCGCTTACGAGCAGTACTTC.

The V gene is TRBV29-1, the J gene TRBJ2-2; D is unclear. Germline CDR1 and CDR2: SQVTM and ANQGSEA. CDR3 length equals 12 residues. Trimming cost V 3 bases and J 1 base, with 3 bases left between them. CDR3 sequence reads: CSVDENTGELFF. For the CDR3, the DNA is TGCAGCGTTGACGAGAACACCGGGGAGCTGTTTTTT.

The V gene is TRBV6-6, the J gene TRBJ2-3; perhaps TRBD2 as D (5 bases). Deletions cut 6 bases from V and 2 bases from J, with 9 bases between. The CDR3 is 13 amino acids. Germline V gene lookup returns CDR1 MNHNY and CDR2 SVGAGI (reference sequence). The chain's CDR3 is CASRSGVTDTQYF. CDR3 in DNA: TGTGCCAGCAGAAGCGGAGTCACAGATACGCAGTATTTT.

This clone showed up just a few times. The chain combines TRBV5-4 with TRBJ1-4; TRBD1 is a possible D gene (6 bases). V dropped 0 bases and J dropped 8 bases, with 11 bases sitting between them. CDR1 and CDR2 (germline): SGHNT, YYREEE (reference sequence). The CDR3 has 14 residues. In nucleotides, the CDR3 is TGTGCCAGCAGCTTGGACGGGGGCACCGAAAAACTGTTTTTT. The encoded protein is CASSLDGGTEKLFF.

J is TRBJ1-2 and V is TRBV20-1; D is possibly TRBD1 (5 bases). Per the germline V gene, CDR1 is DFQATT and CDR2 is SNEGSKA (reference sequence). The V gene lost 3 bases and the J gene lost 8 bases, with 10 bases spanning the gap. The CDR3 spans 11 residues. This CDR3 reads CSASWGYGYTF. Here the CDR3 DNA reads TGCAGTGCTAGTTGGGGGTACGGCTACACCTTC.

The rearrangement links TRBV10-3 to TRBJ2-7, with D possibly matching TRBD2 (6 bases). This CDR3 contains 13 residues. Germline V lookup: CDR1 ENHRY, CDR2 SYGVKD. V lost 3 bases, J lost 13 bases, and 19 bases lay in between. In DNA form, the CDR3 reads TGTGCCATCAGTGATGGGACTGGGGCTGGGGATTACTTC. Its protein is CAISDGTGAGDYF.

This clone has just one count. The CDR3 reads CASSTSGGAADTQYF. The CDR3 DNA reads TGTGCCAGCTCAACTAGCGGGGGGGCCGCAGATACGCAGTATTTT. This rearrangement joins TRBV18 to TRBJ2-3, with 13 bases matching TRBD2. V lost 5 bases, J lost 4 bases, and 3 bases stayed unmatched. The germline V gene has CDR1 KGHSH and CDR2 LQKENI. The length of the CDR3 is 15 residues.

Concerning this clone: This sample also contains other DNA sequences that code for the same CDR3. The rearrangement joins TRBV15 to TRBJ2-7; unclear D gene. Germline lookup yields CDR1 LNHNV and CDR2 YYDKDF (reference sequence). V lost 0 bases, J lost 4 bases, and 7 bases lay in between. There are 13 residues in the CDR3. For the CDR3, the DNA is TGTGCCACCAGCAGAGATAGGTCGTACGAGCAGTACTTC. Translating gives CATSRDRSYEQYF. Based on the CDR3 plus reference TRBV15 and TRBJ2-7, the full variable domain is DAMVIQNPRYQVTQFGKPVTLSCSQTLNHNVMYWYQQKSSQAPKLLFHYYDKDFNNEADTPDNFQSRRPNTSFCFLDIRSPGLGDTAMYLCATSRDRSYEQYFGPGTRLTVT.

The count of this clone is one. This chain connects TRBV19 to TRBJ2-3; the match to TRBD2 covers 13 bases. The CDR3 has 16 amino acids. With V trimmed by 5 bases and J by 5 bases, 7 bases remained unmatched. In germline, CDR1 is LNHDA, CDR2 SQIVND (reference sequence). The CDR3 sequence is CASSPGLAGVIDTQYF. The CDR3 DNA is TGTGCCAGTAGTCCAGGACTAGCGGGAGTGATAGATACGCAGTATTTT.

The chain joins TRBV6-1 to TRBJ2-1, with TRBD2 matching over 10 bases. Trimming removed 7 bases from V and 4 bases from J; junction bases left unmatched: 4. The CDR3 consists of 14 residues. CDR1 MNHNS and CDR2 SASEGT come from the germline V gene. The CDR3 loop is CASILAGEYNEQFF. As DNA, the CDR3 is TGTGCCAGCATCCTAGCGGGAGAATACAATGAGCAGTTCTTC.

As for this clone: The junction differs from germline at one of its ends, possibly a read error. This specimen includes other DNA sequences encoding the same CDR3. The chain employs TRBV19 and TRBJ1-1; tentatively, D is TRBD1 (6 bases). CDR3 length: 13 amino acids. Germline CDR1 LNHDA, CDR2 SQIVND (reference sequence). The CDR3 region is CASSTRGDTEAFF. CDR3 coding DNA: TGTGCCAGTAGTACTCGTGGGGACACCGAAGCTTTCTTT.

The chain carries TRBV5-1 and TRBJ2-1; D uncertain. The CDR3 totals 15 residues. Germline V gene sequence: CDR1 SGHRS, CDR2 YFSETQ. V dropped 3 bases and J dropped 9 bases, with 19 bases sitting between them. The CDR3 loop reads CASSSLTWTGSEQFF. CDR3 sequence (DNA): TGCGCCAGCAGCTCCCTTACCTGGACGGGCAGTGAGCAGTTCTTC. Using reference TRBV5-1 and TRBJ2-1 for the parts outside the CDR3, the full variable domain is KAGVTQTPRYLIKTRGQQVTLSCSPISGHRSVSWYQQTPGQGLQFLFEYFSETQRNKGNFPGRFSGRQFSNSRSEMNVSTLELGDSALYLCASSSLTWTGSEQFFGPGTRLTVL.

The chain links TRBV29-1 to TRBJ1-1; D uncertain. The germline V gene has CDR1 SQVTM and CDR2 ANQGSEA. The CDR3 has 14 residues. Trimming removed 5 bases at V and 1 base at J, with 14 bases between. The CDR3 region has the DNA TGCAGCGTTCACCCGGGCCCCCAGAACACTGAAGCTTTCTTT. This translates into CSVHPGPQNTEAFF.

A remark on this clone: One end of the junction varies from germline; a read error may be responsible. The genes are TRBV7-7 and TRBJ2-3; D perhaps matches TRBD2 (6 bases). Germline V gene sequence: CDR1 SSHAT, CDR2 FNYEAQ (reference sequence). The CDR3 loop spans 14 amino acids. The CDR3 loop is CASSPSGRGDPRYF. CDR3 bases: TGTGCTAGCAGCCCCTCAGGACGCGGGGACCCGAGGTATTTT.

As for this clone: The junction does not match germline at one end; this may be a read error. This chain uses TRBV7-7 with TRBJ2-5; TRBD1 might be the D (6 bases). The CDR3 consists of 13 residues. The germline gives CDR1 SSHAT, CDR2 FNYEAQ (reference sequence). CDR3 nucleotide sequence: TGTGCTAGCAGCTTGGGGACATACGAGACCCAGTACTTC. The encoded protein is CASSLGTYETQYF.

The chain is built from TRBV28 and TRBJ1-2, with TRBD1 matching 8 bases. V lost 6 bases to trimming and J lost 8 bases; unmatched junction nucleotides: 14. Germline assignment: CDR1 MDHEN and CDR2 SYDVKM. The CDR3 contains 15 residues. This CDR3 reads CASSSPGRGLDGYTF. CDR3 DNA: TGTGCCAGCAGCTCCCCGGGCAGGGGGCTAGACGGCTACACCTTC.

The chain couples TRBV5-1 to TRBJ2-3; possible D gene TRBD2, 5 bases. The germline gives CDR1 SGHRS, CDR2 YFSETQ. Trimming cost V 5 bases and J 8 bases, with 18 bases left between them. The CDR3 consists of 14 residues. The CDR3: CASSPGLSPGTQYF. Written as DNA, the CDR3 is TGCGCCAGCAGTCCCGGACTTTCCCCGGGTACGCAGTATTTT.

This clone was found once. For the CDR3, the DNA is TGTGCCAGCCCCAAGAGGGAGACTAAGATAGAGACCCAGTACTTC. Amino acid sequence: CASPKRETKIETQYF. This rearrangement joins TRBV6-1 to TRBJ2-5, with D possibly matching TRBD2 (5 bases). Trimming stripped 8 bases from V and 4 bases from J, with 20 bases between. CDR1 MNHNS and CDR2 SASEGT come from the germline V gene. The CDR3 runs to 15 residues.

The chain carries TRBV10-3 and TRBJ2-1, with 9 bases aligning to TRBD1. The CDR3 is 15 amino acids. CDR1 is ENHRY, CDR2 SYGVKD, per germline. Unmatched junction bases numbered 12, after V lost 9 bases and J lost 6 bases. The CDR3 nucleotides are TGTGCCATTTCTCCCGGACAGGGGAGCGCCAATGAGCAGTTCTTC. This encodes CAISPGQGSANEQFF.

The rearrangement joins TRBV30 to TRBJ2-5; D unresolved. CDR3 length equals 13 residues. The germline V gene encodes CDR1 GTSNPN and CDR2 SVGIG (reference sequence). V was pared by 0 bases and J by 5 bases, with 10 bases between. CDR3 DNA sequence: TGTGCCTGGAGTGTTCGTTCCGGCGAGACCCAGTACTTC. Its protein is CAWSVRSGETQYF.